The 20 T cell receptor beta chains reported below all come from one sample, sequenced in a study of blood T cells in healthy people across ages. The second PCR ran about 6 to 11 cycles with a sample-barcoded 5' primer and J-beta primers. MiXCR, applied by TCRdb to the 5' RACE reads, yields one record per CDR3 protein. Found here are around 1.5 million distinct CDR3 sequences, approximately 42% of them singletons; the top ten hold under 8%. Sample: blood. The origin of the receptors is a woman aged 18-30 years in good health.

CDR3: CASSVAGRTDTQYF. The CDR3, as DNA: TGTGCCAGCAGCGTAGCGGGACGCACAGATACGCAGTATTTT. The chain combines TRBV9 with TRBJ2-3, with D perhaps matching TRBD1 or TRBD2 (5 bases each). V gave up 0 bases and J gave up 1 base, with 6 bases separating them. CDR1 is SGDLS, CDR2 YYNGEE, per germline. This CDR3 has 14 residues.

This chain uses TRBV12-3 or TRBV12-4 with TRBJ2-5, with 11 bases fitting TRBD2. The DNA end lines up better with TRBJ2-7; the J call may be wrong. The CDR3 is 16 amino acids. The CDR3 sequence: CASSLRGLAEIYEQYF. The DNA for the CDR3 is TGTGCCAGCAGTTTAAGGGGACTAGCGGAGATTTACGAGCAGTACTTC.

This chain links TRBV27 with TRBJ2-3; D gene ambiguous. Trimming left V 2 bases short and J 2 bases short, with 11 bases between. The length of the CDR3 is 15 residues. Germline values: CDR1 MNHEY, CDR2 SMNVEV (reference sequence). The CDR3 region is CASSLRRLPTDTQYF. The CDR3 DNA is TGTGCCAGCAGTTTACGCCGACTCCCCACAGATACGCAGTATTTT.

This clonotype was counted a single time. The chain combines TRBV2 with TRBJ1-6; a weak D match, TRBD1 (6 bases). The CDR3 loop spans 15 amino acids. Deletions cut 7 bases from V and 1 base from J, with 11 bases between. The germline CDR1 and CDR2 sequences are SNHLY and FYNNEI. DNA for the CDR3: TGTGCCAGCAAGGGGGGAGGTTCCTATAATTCACCCCTCCACTTT. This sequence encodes CASKGGGSYNSPLHF.

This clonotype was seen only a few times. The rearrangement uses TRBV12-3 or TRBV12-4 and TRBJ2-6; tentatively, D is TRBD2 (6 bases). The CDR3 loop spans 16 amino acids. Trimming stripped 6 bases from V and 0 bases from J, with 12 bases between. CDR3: CASRRGLSSGANVLTF. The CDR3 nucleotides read TGTGCCAGCAGGCGGGGACTTTCCTCTGGGGCCAACGTCCTGACTTTC.

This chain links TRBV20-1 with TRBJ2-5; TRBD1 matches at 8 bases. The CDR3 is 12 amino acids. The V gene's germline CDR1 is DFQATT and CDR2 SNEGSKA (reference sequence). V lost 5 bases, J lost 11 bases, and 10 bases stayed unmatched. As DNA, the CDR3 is TGCAGTGCTTCAGGGGGCATCGGTGAGCAGTACTTC. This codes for CSASGGIGEQYF.

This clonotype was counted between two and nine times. The CDR3 protein is CASSLFNGNQSPLHF. CDR3 sequence (DNA): TGTGCCAGCAGTTTATTTAACGGAAACCAATCACCCCTCCACTTT. J is TRBJ1-6 and V is TRBV27; D is ambiguous. Germline V gene data show CDR1 as MNHEY and CDR2 as SMNVEV (reference sequence). CDR3 length: 15 residues. Trimming pared 1 base from V and 10 bases from J, leaving 14 bases between.

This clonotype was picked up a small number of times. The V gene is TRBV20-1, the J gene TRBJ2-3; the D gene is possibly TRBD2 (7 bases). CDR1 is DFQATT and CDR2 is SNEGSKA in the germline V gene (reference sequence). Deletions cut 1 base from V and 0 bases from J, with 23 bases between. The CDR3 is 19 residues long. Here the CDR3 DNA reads TGCAGTGCTAGAGGGGGGGGCGGGGGACCGAGATCGAGCACAGATACGCAGTATTTT. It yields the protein CSARGGGGGPRSSTDTQYF.

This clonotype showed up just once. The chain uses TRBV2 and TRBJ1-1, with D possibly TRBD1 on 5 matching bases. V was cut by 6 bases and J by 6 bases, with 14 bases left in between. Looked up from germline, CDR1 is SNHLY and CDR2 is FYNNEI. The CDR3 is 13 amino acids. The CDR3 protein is CASSRGSGAEAFF. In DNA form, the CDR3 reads TGTGCCAGCAGCCGGGGGTCGGGCGCTGAAGCTTTCTTT.

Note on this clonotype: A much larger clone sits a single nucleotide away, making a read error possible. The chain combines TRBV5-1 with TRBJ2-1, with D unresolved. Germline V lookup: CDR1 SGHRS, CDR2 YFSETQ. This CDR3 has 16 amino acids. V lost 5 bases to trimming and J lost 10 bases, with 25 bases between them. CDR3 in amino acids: CASSSEPDTSSYEQFF. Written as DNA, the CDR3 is TGCGCCAGCAGTTCAGAACCCGACACGTCTTCCTACGAGCAGTTCTTC.

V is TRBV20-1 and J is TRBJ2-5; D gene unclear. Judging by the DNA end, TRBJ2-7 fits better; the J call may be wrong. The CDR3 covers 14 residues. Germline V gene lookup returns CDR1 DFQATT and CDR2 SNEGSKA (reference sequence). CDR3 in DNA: TGCAGTGCCCCGATGACTCGTCTCTCCTACGAGCAGTACTTC. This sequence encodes CSAPMTRLSYEQYF.

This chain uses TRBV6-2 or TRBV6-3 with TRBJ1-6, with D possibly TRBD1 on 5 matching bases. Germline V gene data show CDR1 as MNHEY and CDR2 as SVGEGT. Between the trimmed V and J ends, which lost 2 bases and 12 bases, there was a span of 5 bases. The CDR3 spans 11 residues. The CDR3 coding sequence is TGTGCCAGCAGTTACGGGGGACCCCTCCACTTT. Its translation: CASSYGGPLHF.

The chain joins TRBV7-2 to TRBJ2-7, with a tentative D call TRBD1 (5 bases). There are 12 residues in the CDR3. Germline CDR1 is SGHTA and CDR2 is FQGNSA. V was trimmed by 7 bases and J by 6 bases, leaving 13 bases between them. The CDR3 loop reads CASTPQGGEQYF. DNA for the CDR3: TGTGCCAGCACCCCGCAGGGCGGCGAGCAGTACTTC.

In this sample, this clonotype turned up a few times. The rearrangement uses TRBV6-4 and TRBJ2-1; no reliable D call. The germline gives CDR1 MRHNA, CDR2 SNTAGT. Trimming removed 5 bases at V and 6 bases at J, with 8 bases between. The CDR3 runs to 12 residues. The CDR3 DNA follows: TGTGCCAGCAGTCGAAAGCGCAATGAGCAGTTCTTC. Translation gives CASSRKRNEQFF.

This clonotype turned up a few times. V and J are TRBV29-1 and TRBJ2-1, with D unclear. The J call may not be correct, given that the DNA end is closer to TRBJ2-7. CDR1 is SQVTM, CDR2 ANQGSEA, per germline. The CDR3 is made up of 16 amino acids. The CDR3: CSVEIGTAGSYNEQYF. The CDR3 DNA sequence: TGCAGCGTTGAAATTGGAACAGCTGGCTCCTACAATGAGCAGTACTTC.

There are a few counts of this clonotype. The CDR3 protein is CSASGQQETQYF. CDR3 sequence (DNA): TGCAGTGCTAGTGGGCAGCAAGAGACCCAGTACTTC. This chain uses TRBV20-1 with TRBJ2-5; D unclear. CDR1 and CDR2 (germline): DFQATT, SNEGSKA (reference sequence). The CDR3 contains 12 residues. V lost 3 bases and J 2 bases, leaving 7 bases between the germline ends.

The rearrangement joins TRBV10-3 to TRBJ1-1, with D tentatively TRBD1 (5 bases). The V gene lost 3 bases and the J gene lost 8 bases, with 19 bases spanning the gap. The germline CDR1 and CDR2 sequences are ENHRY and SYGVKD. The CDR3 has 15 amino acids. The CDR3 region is CAISDSGELGSEAFF. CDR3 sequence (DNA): TGTGCCATCAGTGACTCGGGGGAGTTAGGGAGCGAAGCTTTCTTT.

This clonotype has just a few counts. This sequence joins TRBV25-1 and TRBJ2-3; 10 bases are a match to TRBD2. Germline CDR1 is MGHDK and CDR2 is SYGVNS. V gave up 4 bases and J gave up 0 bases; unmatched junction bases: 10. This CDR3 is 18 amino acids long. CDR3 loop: CASSGPHPLAGSTDTQYF. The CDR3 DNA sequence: TGTGCCAGCAGTGGCCCACACCCACTAGCGGGGAGCACAGATACGCAGTATTTT.

CDR3 loop: CASSSLGAEAFF. CDR3 coding DNA: TGTGCCAGCAGCTCCCTCGGGGCTGAAGCTTTCTTT. This chain connects TRBV5-5 to TRBJ1-1; D is uncertain. The CDR3 is 12 residues long. Germline values: CDR1 SGHKS, CDR2 YYEKEE (reference sequence). V was clipped by 3 bases and J by 6 bases, with 9 bases between them.

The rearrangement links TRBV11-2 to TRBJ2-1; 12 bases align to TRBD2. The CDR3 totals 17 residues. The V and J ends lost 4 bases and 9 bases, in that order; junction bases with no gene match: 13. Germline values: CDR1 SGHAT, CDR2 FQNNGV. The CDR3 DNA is TGTGCCAGCAGCTCGACCAATCTAGCGGGAGGGCTGGGTGAGCAGTTCTTC. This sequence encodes CASSSTNLAGGLGEQFF.